Below are 24 T cell receptor beta chains sequenced from a single sample in a study of CD8+CD57+ T cells in acquired aplastic anemia (dated by TCRdb to between 2017 and 2018). Sequencing was performed on an Illumina HiSeq 2000. Profiling of TCR beta VDJ combinations and CDR3 sequences used genomic DNA as the template. The raw public reads went through TCRdb reprocessing: fastp at Q25, MiXCR clone calling, in-frame beta chains kept. Rows with a matching CDR3 protein are joined into one entry that keeps the most common DNA and genes. For this sample there are some 130,000 distinct CDR3 sequences; 41% appear just once. The top ten hold almost 8.5% of the sample. What was sequenced was sorted CD4+, CD8+, or CD8+CD57+ T cells (not recorded which) from PBMCs. The receptors here all came from a human donor in good health, serving as a control.

This CDR3 is CASSDSNQPQHF. The CDR3, as DNA: TGTGCCAGCAGCGATAGCAATCAGCCCCAGCATTTT. V and J are TRBV7-2 and TRBJ1-5; D gene unclear. The CDR3 is 12 residues long. Trimming cost V 5 bases and J 0 bases, with 2 bases left between them. CDR1 and CDR2 (germline): SGHTA, FQGNSA.

The rearrangement links TRBV12-3 or TRBV12-4 to TRBJ1-1, with D unresolved. Trimming took off 7 bases at V and 5 bases at J, with 23 bases between the two ends. This CDR3 has 16 amino acids. CDR3 protein: CASNSGSGRGSTEAFF. CDR3 DNA: TGTGCCAGCAATTCGGGGTCCGGGAGAGGTAGTACTGAAGCTTTCTTT.

This clonotype came up many times. The gene calls are TRBV2 and TRBJ1-2, with D possibly matching TRBD1 (6 bases). V gave up 11 bases and J gave up 8 bases, with 18 bases separating them. This CDR3 has 12 residues. Germline CDR1 SNHLY, CDR2 FYNNEI. CDR3 amino acids: CAGTDRTIGYTF. The CDR3 nucleotides read TGTGCCGGGACCGACAGGACGATAGGCTACACCTTC.

The gene calls are TRBV2 and TRBJ2-3; 7 positions match TRBD1. CDR3 size: 15 residues. The germline V gene has CDR1 SNHLY and CDR2 FYNNEI. With 5 bases clipped from V and 2 bases from J, the junction kept 7 bases outside the gene matches. For the CDR3, the DNA is TGTGCCAGCAGTAGCGACAGGGTCACCACAGATACGCAGTATTTT. Translation: CASSSDRVTTDTQYF.

The chain combines TRBV15 with TRBJ2-2, with D perhaps being TRBD1 or TRBD2 (5 bases each). The V gene lost 5 bases and the J gene lost 5 bases, with 9 bases spanning the gap. Germline CDR1 reads LNHNV; CDR2 reads YYDKDF (reference sequence). The CDR3 is made up of 13 amino acids. The CDR3 DNA reads as TGTGCCACCAGCTGGGGGAGTACCGGGGAGCTGTTTTTT. The encoded protein is CATSWGSTGELFF. The whole variable domain, remainder taken from reference TRBV15 and TRBJ2-2, is DAMVIQNPRYQVTQFGKPVTLSCSQTLNHNVMYWYQQKSSQAPKLLFHYYDKDFNNEADTPDNFQSRRPNTSFCFLDIRSPGLGDTAMYLCATSWGSTGELFFGEGSRLTVL.

Of note for this clonotype: Mismatch with germline at one junction end may stem from a read error. The chain employs TRBV7-4 and TRBJ1-1; D gene unclear. The CDR3 is 14 residues long. Per the germline V gene, CDR1 is SGHVT and CDR2 is SQSDAQ. The CDR3 bases are TGCGCCAGCAGCTTAGCGGGCCTCACGAATGAAGCTTTCTTT. The encoded protein is CASSLAGLTNEAFF.

This clonotype was picked up many times. The chain employs TRBV7-8 and TRBJ1-4; D unresolved. Germline loops: CDR1 SGHVS, CDR2 FQNEAQ. CDR3 length equals 16 residues. Deletions cut 2 bases from V and 7 bases from J, with 17 bases between. CDR3 loop: CASSLRWTARGEKLFF. The CDR3 DNA follows: TGTGCCAGCAGCTTAAGGTGGACCGCGAGAGGTGAAAAACTGTTTTTT.

V is TRBV3-1 and J is TRBJ2-7, with D possibly called TRBD1 or TRBD2 (6 bases each). Germline V gives CDR1 LGHDT, CDR2 YNNKEL (reference sequence). Trimming pared 5 bases from V and 1 base from J, leaving 12 bases between. The CDR3 spans 14 residues. The CDR3 sequence is CASSKGGGSYEQYF. Here the CDR3 DNA reads TGTGCCAGCAGCAAGGGGGGAGGATCCTACGAGCAGTACTTC.

The V call is TRBV7-2, the J call TRBJ1-6; 9 bases match TRBD1. The CDR3 runs to 15 residues. Per the germline V gene, CDR1 is SGHTA and CDR2 is FQGNSA. The J segment lost 10 bases and the V segment lost 5 bases, leaving 9 bases of the junction unmatched. The CDR3 nucleotides read TGTGCCAGCAGCATACAGGGGGCAATCGGGTCACCCCTCCACTTT. Translation gives CASSIQGAIGSPLHF.

This chain connects TRBV7-8 to TRBJ2-7; D is unclear. The CDR3 is 14 amino acids. CDR1 SGHVS and CDR2 FQNEAQ come from the germline V gene. Trimming removed 2 bases from V and 3 bases from J, with 11 bases in between. CDR3 sequence reads: CASSLNSIGYEQYF. CDR3 sequence (DNA): TGTGCCAGCAGCTTAAATTCTATCGGCTACGAGCAGTACTTC.

This clonotype was counted ten times or more. This chain joins TRBV30 and TRBJ1-6; D not certain. V gave up 8 bases and J gave up 4 bases, with 12 bases separating them. This CDR3 is built from 13 residues. Germline V CDR1 and CDR2: GTSNPN, SVGIG (reference sequence). The CDR3 is CARAGKYNSPLHF. CDR3 nucleotide sequence: TGTGCCCGGGCGGGCAAATATAATTCACCCCTCCACTTT.

The sample holds many counts of this clonotype. This chain links TRBV19 with TRBJ1-1; tentative D call: TRBD1 (6 bases). V lost 6 bases and J 0 bases, leaving 17 bases between the germline ends. Germline lookup yields CDR1 LNHDA and CDR2 SQIVND (reference sequence). This CDR3 is 16 amino acids long. The CDR3: CASRIRAGTMNTEAFF. The CDR3 DNA reads as TGTGCCAGTAGGATCCGAGCCGGGACAATGAACACTGAAGCTTTCTTT. The variable domain in full, completed from reference TRBV19 and TRBJ1-1, reads DGGITQSPKYLFRKEGQNVTLSCEQNLNHDAMYWYRQDPGQGLRLIYYSQIVNDFQKGDIAEGYSVSREKKESFPLTVTSAQKNPTAFYLCASRIRAGTMNTEAFFGQGTRLTVV.

At least ten counts were recorded for this clonotype. This chain uses TRBV24-1 with TRBJ1-1, with unresolved D. The germline V gene has CDR1 KGHDR and CDR2 SFDVKD. The CDR3 is 11 amino acids. The V gene lost 6 bases and the J gene lost 7 bases, with 8 bases spanning the gap. CDR3 region: CATSYGGEAFF. CDR3 DNA sequence: TGTGCCACCAGTTACGGTGGTGAAGCTTTCTTT.

The V call is TRBV13, the J call TRBJ2-3; TRBD2 agrees at 10 bases. The V gene's germline CDR1 is PRHDT and CDR2 FYEKMQ (reference sequence). The CDR3 extends over 16 amino acids. V gave up 4 bases and J gave up 0 bases; unmatched junction bases: 4. The CDR3 DNA reads as TGTGCCAGCAGCTCAGGACTAGCGGCTAGCACAGATACGCAGTATTTT. Its translation: CASSSGLAASTDTQYF. The full variable domain, in which reference TRBV13 and TRBJ2-3 provide the parts outside the CDR3, is AAGVIQSPRHLIKEKRETATLKCYPIPRHDTVYWYQQGPGQDPQFLISFYEKMQSDKGSIPDRFSAQQFSDYHSELNMSSLELGDSALYFCASSSGLAASTDTQYFGPGTRLTVL.

In its sample, this clonotype was seen many times. CDR3 DNA sequence: TGTGCCAGCAGTGATTGGGGGAGGGGTTCGGGAGAGCAGTACTTC. Translation gives CASSDWGRGSGEQYF. The chain is built from TRBV6-1 and TRBJ2-7, with TRBD2 identical over 7 bases. The CDR3 length is 15 residues. V lost 3 bases and J lost 7; bases outside the gene matches: 12. Per germline, CDR1 MNHNS and CDR2 SASEGT.

This rearrangement joins TRBV7-8 to TRBJ2-7, with TRBD2 matching over 8 bases. The J segment lost 4 bases and the V segment lost 1 base, leaving 12 bases of the junction unmatched. The germline gives CDR1 SGHVS, CDR2 FQNEAQ. The CDR3 is 17 residues long. CDR3 DNA sequence: TGTGCCAGCAGCTTAGTGATAGCGGGACTAGATCTTTACGAGCAGTACTTC. Amino acid sequence: CASSLVIAGLDLYEQYF.

This clonotype was counted a single time. The chain employs TRBV27 and TRBJ1-4, with D unclear. The length of the CDR3 is 15 residues. Germline values: CDR1 MNHEY, CDR2 SMNVEV (reference sequence). The V end was cut by 2 bases, the J end by 8 bases, with 15 bases between. CDR3 loop: CASSLGGSPQEKLFF. In nucleotides, the CDR3 is TGTGCCAGCAGTTTAGGCGGTTCCCCACAGGAAAAACTGTTTTTT.

The gene calls are TRBV25-1 and TRBJ1-3, with D uncertain. Germline V gene data show CDR1 as MGHDK and CDR2 as SYGVNS. The CDR3 runs 16 residues. Trimming pared 0 bases from V and 0 bases from J, leaving 9 bases between. This CDR3 reads CASSEYRYYSGNTIYF. CDR3 nucleotides: TGTGCCAGCAGTGAATACAGATACTACTCTGGAAACACCATATATTTT.

This clonotype was detected only once. This chain uses TRBV12-3 or TRBV12-4 with TRBJ1-1, with a possible D match to TRBD1 (5 bases). This CDR3 is built from 14 residues. V was cut by 7 bases and J by 4 bases, with 16 bases left in between. The CDR3 loop is CASTKGVFPTEAFF. DNA of the CDR3: TGTGCCAGCACTAAAGGGGTTTTTCCCACTGAAGCTTTCTTT.

This clonotype was seen more than once but under ten times. A much larger clonotype is one base distant, so this may be a read error. CDR3 sequence: CASSVVGAHGNTIYF. The CDR3 bases are TGTGCCAGCAGCGTAGTGGGGGCGCACGGAAACACCATATATTTT. V usage is TRBV9 and J usage is TRBJ1-3, with a tentative D call TRBD1 (6 bases). The CDR3 is 15 residues long. V lost 0 bases, J lost 4 bases, and 11 bases lay in between. Per germline, CDR1 SGDLS and CDR2 YYNGEE.

In its sample, this clonotype was seen many times. The J gene is TRBJ2-1, the V gene TRBV11-2; 13 bases map to TRBD2. Germline CDR1 and CDR2: SGHAT and FQNNGV. V lost 1 base, J lost 6 bases, and 6 bases stayed unmatched. The CDR3 contains 17 residues. The CDR3 here is CASSLVRTSGSSNEQFF. The CDR3 DNA is TGTGCCAGCAGCTTAGTACGGACTAGCGGGAGTTCCAATGAGCAGTTCTTC.

This chain links TRBV6-1 with TRBJ1-2, with 12 bases fitting TRBD1. The germline V gene encodes CDR1 MNHNS and CDR2 SASEGT. Trimming cost V 10 bases and J 12 bases; bases outside gene matches: 15. This CDR3 has 14 residues. As DNA, the CDR3 is TGTGCCACCCGGGGACGGGACAGGGGGCACGGCCACACCTTC. Its translation: CATRGRDRGHGHTF.

This rearrangement joins TRBV19 to TRBJ1-1; D not resolved. Between the trimmed V and J ends, which lost 9 bases and 5 bases, there was a span of 28 bases. The CDR3 runs 17 residues. Germline V gene lookup returns CDR1 LNHDA and CDR2 SQIVND (reference sequence). In nucleotides, the CDR3 is TGTGCCAGCTCACCACGGTCAGGAGGTGCAGTCGGGACTGAAGCTTTCTTT. It encodes CASSPRSGGAVGTEAFF.

This clonotype has a count of ten or more. The V call is TRBV20-1, the J call TRBJ2-5; D call uncertain. V shed 0 bases and J shed 4 bases, with 15 bases lying between them. Germline V gene lookup returns CDR1 DFQATT and CDR2 SNEGSKA (reference sequence). CDR3 length: 15 residues. CDR3 region: CSARDPSLGRETQYF. The CDR3 coding sequence is TGCAGTGCTAGAGACCCATCCCTGGGAAGAGAGACCCAGTACTTC.